The entry below describes one T cell receptor (beta chain). This sample was included in a study of T cell changes during pregnancy in multiple sclerosis. The CDR3 extends over 18 amino acids. Trimming removed 3 bases from V and 7 bases from J, with 27 bases in between. In germline, CDR1 is MGHRA, CDR2 YSYEKL. Libraries were prepared by immunoSEQ multiplex PCR; TCRdb keeps only in-frame clonotypes and omits some of them. In the table there are 40,000 to 45,000 clones, 92% of which are singletons. What was sequenced was peripheral blood. The chain joins TRBV4-1 to TRBJ2-5; perhaps TRBD2 as D (6 bases). The clonotype originates from a female donor with multiple sclerosis, enrolled in a pregnancy study. CDR3 protein: CASSQDSTSWMDPTTQYF. The CDR3 DNA is TGCGCCAGCAGCCAGGATTCTACTAGCTGGATGGACCCGACGACCCAGTACTTC.